These 5 T cell receptor beta chains share one sample of origin, sequenced in a study of blood T cell repertoires in COVID-19. The method was immunoSEQ multiplex PCR; TCRdb's version includes in-frame clones alone and lacks a portion of them. Altogether approximately 44,000 clones are present, about 92% being singletons, with the ten largest covering more than 10%. The sequencing sample was made of peripheral blood. These receptor sequences come from a human donor in a cohort sampled during active COVID-19.

The chain carries TRBV6-2 or TRBV6-3 and TRBJ1-3, with a possible D match to TRBD1 (5 bases). Germline loops: CDR1 MNHEY, CDR2 SVGEGT. V dropped 2 bases and J dropped 0 bases, with 5 bases sitting between them. The length of the CDR3 is 14 residues. This chain's CDR3 is CASSYDSSGNTIYF. CDR3 nucleotide sequence: TGTGCCAGCAGTTACGACAGCTCTGGAAACACCATATATTTT.

Here the CDR3 DNA reads TGTGCCAGCAGCAAAAGGAGGGGCACTAATGAAAAACTGTTTTTT. This translates into CASSKRRGTNEKLFF. The chain links TRBV7-2 to TRBJ1-4; tentative D call: TRBD1 (5 bases). CDR3 size: 15 residues. Germline-derived CDR1 and CDR2 are SGHTA and FQGNSA. V was shortened by 5 bases and J by 2 bases, with 12 bases between the two germline ends. Complete variable domain (other parts from reference TRBV7-2 and TRBJ1-4): GAGVSQSPSNKVTEKGKDVELRCDPISGHTALYWYRQSLGQGLEFLIYFQGNSAPDKSGLPSDRFSAERTGGSVSTLTIQRTQQEDSAVYLCASSKRRGTNEKLFFGSGTQLSVL.

This chain uses TRBV28 with TRBJ2-2, with unresolved D. In germline, CDR1 is MDHEN, CDR2 SYDVKM. Trimming took off 6 bases at V and 6 bases at J, with 8 bases between the two ends. The CDR3 runs to 12 residues. The CDR3 protein is CASRAFAGELFF. The CDR3, as DNA: TGTGCCAGCAGGGCATTCGCCGGGGAGCTGTTTTTT.

This clone was recorded once. This sequence joins TRBV6-5 and TRBJ1-1; D remains unclear. V gave up 0 bases and J gave up 0 bases, with 5 bases separating them. CDR3 length: 14 residues. Germline CDR1 is MNHEY and CDR2 is SVGAGI. The CDR3 DNA reads TGTGCCAGCAGTTACTCCAACATGAACACTGAAGCTTTCTTT. Translation gives CASSYSNMNTEAFF.

The gene calls are TRBV10-3 and TRBJ2-7; 7 bases match TRBD1. This CDR3 spans 13 amino acids. The trim removed 6 bases at V and 2 bases at J, leaving 4 bases unmatched. Germline loops: CDR1 ENHRY, CDR2 SYGVKD. The CDR3 DNA is TGTGCCATCAGGAAGACAGGGCCCTACGAGCAGTACTTC. Translated, it gives CAIRKTGPYEQYF.